A single sample is the source of the 28 T cell receptor beta chains below, sequenced in a study of blood T cell repertoires in COVID-19. Sequencing was performed with immunoSEQ multiplex PCR; in TCRdb, only in-frame clones are kept and a portion is missing. The sample records hundreds of thousands of clones, approximately 86% being singletons. The specimen was peripheral blood. The receptors stem from a woman aged 55-75 years with COVID-19, enrolled during active disease.

This clone is a singleton in its sample. V gene TRBV5-4 combines with J gene TRBJ1-1; D ambiguous. The CDR3 consists of 15 residues. Trimming stripped 3 bases from V and 5 bases from J, with 17 bases between. Germline assignment: CDR1 SGHNT and CDR2 YYREEE (reference sequence). The CDR3 reads CASSSRTVGETEAFF. The CDR3 nucleotides are TGTGCCAGCAGCTCGCGGACCGTCGGGGAGACTGAAGCTTTCTTT.

The rearrangement links TRBV3-1 (or the pseudogene TRBV3-2) to TRBJ1-4, with unresolved D. V was trimmed by 6 bases and J by 4 bases, leaving 6 bases between them. The CDR3 runs to 12 residues. In germline, CDR1 is LGHDT, CDR2 YNNKEL (reference sequence). CDR3 sequence: CASRRSNEKLFF. CDR3 nucleotides: TGTGCCAGCAGAAGGAGTAATGAAAAACTGTTTTTT.

The genes are TRBV5-1 and TRBJ1-2; 7 nucleotides align to TRBD1. The ends lost 3 bases at V and 6 bases at J; junction bases unmatched: 5. Germline lookup yields CDR1 SGHRS and CDR2 YFSETQ. The CDR3 spans 13 residues. The DNA for the CDR3 is TGCGCCAGCAGCTCGGGGACAGCTGATGGCTACACCTTC. The encoded protein is CASSSGTADGYTF.

Only a few counts were recorded for this clone. The gene calls are TRBV24-1 and TRBJ2-2, with D perhaps TRBD2 (6 bases). V lost 12 bases and J 1 base, leaving 11 bases between the germline ends. The germline V gene encodes CDR1 KGHDR and CDR2 SFDVKD. This CDR3 spans 13 amino acids. The CDR3 DNA sequence: TGTGCCGCGGGGCAAGAGAACACCGGGGAGCTGTTTTTT. This gives the protein CAAGQENTGELFF.

This clone came up a few times. This rearrangement joins TRBV11-3 to TRBJ2-7; possibly TRBD2 for D (5 bases). This CDR3 spans 12 amino acids. Germline assignment: CDR1 SGHNT and CDR2 YENEEA. The V end was cut by 1 base, the J end by 7 bases, with 8 bases between. The CDR3 here is CASSLGPGEQYF. The CDR3 DNA follows: TGTGCCAGCAGCTTAGGCCCGGGGGAGCAGTACTTC.

The chain couples TRBV5-5 to TRBJ1-1; D gene uncertain. From germline, CDR1 is SGHKS and CDR2 YYEKEE (reference sequence). Trimming shortened V by 3 bases and J by 5 bases, and 14 bases separated the two germline ends. The CDR3 loop spans 14 amino acids. The CDR3 DNA is TGTGCCAGCAGCTCCCCGGGAGGAGGAACTGAAGCTTTCTTT. The encoded protein is CASSSPGGGTEAFF.

This chain links TRBV5-4 with TRBJ2-7; TRBD2 matches 7 bases. V was clipped by 4 bases and J by 5 bases; unmatched bases: 15. CDR1 and CDR2 from the germline V gene are SGHNT and YYREEE (reference sequence). The CDR3 loop spans 16 amino acids. CDR3 in DNA: TGTGCCAGCAGCGGGAGGGGCGGGTGGACGGGCGACGAGCAGTACTTC. Translation: CASSGRGGWTGDEQYF. Full variable domain (outside the CDR3, taken from reference TRBV5-4 and TRBJ2-7): ETGVTQSPTHLIKTRGQQVTLRCSSQSGHNTVSWYQQALGQGPQFIFQYYREEENGRGNFPPRFSGLQFPNYSSELNVNALELDDSALYLCASSGRGGWTGDEQYFGPGTRLTVT.

The chain employs TRBV7-2 and TRBJ2-1, with 11 bases aligning to TRBD2. Trimming took 3 bases from V and 4 from J; bases not matched to a gene: 5. There are 16 residues in the CDR3. Germline assignment: CDR1 SGHTA and CDR2 FQGNSA. The CDR3 nucleotides are TGTGCCAGCAGCTTGAGACTAGCGGGGCTATACAATGAGCAGTTCTTC. Translated: CASSLRLAGLYNEQFF. Based on the CDR3 plus reference TRBV7-2 and TRBJ2-1, the full variable domain is GAGVSQSPSNKVTEKGKDVELRCDPISGHTALYWYRQSLGQGLEFLIYFQGNSAPDKSGLPSDRFSAERTGGSVSTLTIQRTQQEDSAVYLCASSLRLAGLYNEQFFGPGTRLTVL.

The CDR3, as DNA: TGTGCCAGCAGCTTAGCCTCTTATAATGAGCAGTTCTTC. This gives the protein CASSLASYNEQFF. The chain combines TRBV7-2 with TRBJ2-1; D is undetermined. Deletions cut 0 bases from V and 7 bases from J, with 7 bases between. Germline V gene sequence: CDR1 SGHTA, CDR2 FQGNSA. CDR3 size: 13 residues.

This sequence joins TRBV11-3 and TRBJ2-6; 10 bases match TRBD1. Germline V CDR1 and CDR2: SGHNT, YENEEA. The ends lost 1 base at V and 0 bases at J; junction bases unmatched: 3. CDR3 size: 18 residues. CDR3 bases: TGTGCCAGCAGCTTAGGGGACAGGGGAAGCTCTGGGGCCAACGTCCTGACTTTC. It translates to CASSLGDRGSSGANVLTF. Using reference TRBV11-3 and TRBJ2-6 for the parts outside the CDR3, the full variable domain is EAGVVQSPRYKIIEKKQPVAFWCNPISGHNTLYWYLQNLGQGPELLIRYENEEAVDDSQLPKDRFSAERLKGVDSTLKIQPAELGDSAVYLCASSLGDRGSSGANVLTFGAGSRLTVL.

The CDR3 region has the DNA TGTGCCAGCAGTTTCGGGGGAACTCATGGCTACACCTTC. It yields the protein CASSFGGTHGYTF. V and J are TRBV12-3 or TRBV12-4 and TRBJ1-2; D possibly corresponds to TRBD1 (5 bases). V lost 3 bases, J lost 6 bases, and 11 bases lay in between. This CDR3 spans 13 amino acids.

The V call is TRBV18, the J call TRBJ1-5; D gene ambiguous. Trimming removed 2 bases at V and 4 bases at J, with 15 bases between. Germline CDR1 is KGHSH and CDR2 is LQKENI. The CDR3 is 16 residues long. CDR3 nucleotides: TGTGCCAGCTCACCATACTTCGTAACCGGGAATCAGCCCCAGCATTTT. Its protein is CASSPYFVTGNQPQHF. The complete variable domain, with remaining parts taken from reference TRBV18 and TRBJ1-5, reads NAGVMQNPRHLVRRRGQEARLRCSPMKGHSHVYWYRQLPEEGLKFMVYLQKENIIDESGMPKERFSAEFPKEGPSILRIQQVVRGDSAAYFCASSPYFVTGNQPQHFGDGTRLSIL.

V usage is TRBV4-2 and J usage is TRBJ1-4, with 11 bases lining up with TRBD1. The ends lost 0 bases at V and 8 bases at J; junction bases unmatched: 5. The CDR3 is 16 residues long. Germline V CDR1 and CDR2: LGHNA, YNFKEQ. The CDR3 sequence is CASSQDRGQGVEKLFF. CDR3 DNA sequence: TGTGCCAGCAGCCAAGATCGGGGACAGGGGGTGGAAAAACTGTTTTTT.

The chain is built from TRBV7-6 and TRBJ2-1; 11 positions match TRBD2. Losses at the gene ends were 5 bases for V and 3 bases for J; bases not matched to a gene: 3. CDR1 is SGHVS and CDR2 is FNYEAQ in the germline V gene. The CDR3 runs to 15 residues. The CDR3 DNA sequence: TGTGCCAGCAGCGCTAGCGGGGGGAGCTACAATGAGCAGTTCTTC. This gives the protein CASSASGGSYNEQFF.

The chain carries TRBV5-6 and TRBJ2-7; D is perhaps TRBD1 (6 bases). Germline V gene data show CDR1 as SGHDT and CDR2 as YYEEEE. This CDR3 is 15 amino acids long. Trimming pared 5 bases from V and 1 base from J, leaving 16 bases between. The CDR3 DNA is TGTGCCAGCAGATACCTCGGGACACAATCCTACGAGCAGTACTTC. Encoded protein: CASRYLGTQSYEQYF. Full variable domain (missing parts from reference TRBV5-6 and TRBJ2-7): DAGVTQSPTHLIKTRGQQVTLRCSPKSGHDTVSWYQQALGQGPQFIFQYYEEEERQRGNFPDRFSGHQFPNYSSELNVNALLLGDSALYLCASRYLGTQSYEQYFGPGTRLTVT.

This chain links TRBV12-3 or TRBV12-4 with TRBJ1-1, with D unresolved. This CDR3 is 13 amino acids long. V lost 7 bases and J 6 bases, leaving 15 bases between the germline ends. The CDR3 DNA reads TGTGCCAGCACCACGGGTTTCTTTCCTGAAGCTTTCTTT. As protein: CASTTGFFPEAFF.

The V and J genes are TRBV27 and TRBJ1-1; D gene ambiguous. The CDR3 length is 14 residues. V was pared by 7 bases and J by 1 base, with 13 bases between. Germline V CDR1 and CDR2: MNHEY, SMNVEV (reference sequence). The CDR3 spells CASTRGNGNTEAFF. CDR3 nucleotide sequence: TGTGCCAGCACGAGAGGAAACGGGAACACTGAAGCTTTCTTT.

The V gene is TRBV7-3, the J gene TRBJ2-3, with TRBD2 matching over 8 bases. This CDR3 comprises 16 residues. Germline V CDR1 and CDR2: SGHTA, FQGTGA. V lost 2 bases, J lost 1 base, and 5 bases stayed unmatched. The chain's CDR3 is CASSLGISGGTDTQYF. CDR3 in DNA: TGTGCCAGCAGCTTAGGGATTAGCGGGGGCACAGATACGCAGTATTTT.

The chain couples TRBV5-1 to TRBJ2-7, with 8 nucleotides matching TRBD2. The CDR3 has 16 residues. Trimming cost V 4 bases and J 2 bases; bases outside gene matches: 11. CDR1 SGHRS and CDR2 YFSETQ come from the germline V gene. The CDR3, as DNA: TGCGCCAGCAGCCCGAATCCTATCGGGGGGGCCTACGAGCAGTACTTC. As protein: CASSPNPIGGAYEQYF.

This clone was recorded only once. The rearrangement joins TRBV5-1 to TRBJ1-2; D is ambiguous. This CDR3 region has 15 residues. Germline CDR1 and CDR2: SGHRS and YFSETQ. The germline V and J ends were trimmed by 4 bases and 6 bases, with 19 bases remaining between them. The CDR3 here is CASSPTARPDNGYTF. The CDR3 coding sequence is TGCGCCAGCAGCCCAACAGCAAGACCGGATAATGGCTACACCTTC.

In regard to this clone: Other nucleotide sequences in the sample specify the same CDR3. V is TRBV9 and J is TRBJ2-5, with 12 positions matching TRBD2. The CDR3 runs 15 residues. The V and J ends lost 4 bases and 5 bases, in that order; junction bases with no gene match: 6. Germline V lookup: CDR1 SGDLS, CDR2 YYNGEE. The DNA of the CDR3 is TGTGCCAGCAGCCCCCGGACTAGCGGGGCCGAGACCCAGTACTTC. It encodes CASSPRTSGAETQYF.

This clone was found once. The chain has TRBV7-6 and TRBJ1-5; 7 nucleotides agree with TRBD1. The germline V gene encodes CDR1 SGHVS and CDR2 FNYEAQ. The CDR3 extends over 17 amino acids. With 1 base clipped from V and 7 bases from J, the junction kept 13 bases outside the gene matches. CDR3 sequence: CASSLGVRGRSGQPQHF. The CDR3 DNA reads as TGTGCCAGCAGCTTAGGTGTGAGGGGGCGGTCCGGCCAGCCCCAGCATTTT.

This clone is a singleton in its sample. The V gene is TRBV6-5, the J gene TRBJ1-1; a possible D gene is TRBD1 (6 bases). Germline CDR1 MNHEY, CDR2 SVGAGI. The V and J ends lost 10 bases and 0 bases respectively, with 15 bases between them. The length of the CDR3 is 14 residues. CDR3 loop: CATRRGQVNTEAFF. The CDR3 DNA is TGTGCCACCAGGAGGGGACAAGTGAACACTGAAGCTTTCTTT.

Here the CDR3 DNA reads TGTGCCAGCAGTTCAGGGAATCTCTACGAGCAGTACTTC. This codes for CASSSGNLYEQYF. The chain carries TRBV27 and TRBJ2-7; a possible D gene is TRBD1 (5 bases). CDR1 MNHEY and CDR2 SMNVEV come from the germline V gene (reference sequence). Trimming removed 4 bases at V and 3 bases at J, with 10 bases between. The CDR3 has 13 amino acids.

CDR3 amino acids: CASSLIGGADTRYEQYF. The DNA for the CDR3 is TGTGCCAGCAGTTTAATCGGCGGGGCAGACACCCGCTACGAGCAGTACTTC. The J gene is TRBJ2-7, the V gene TRBV27, with D tentatively TRBD2 (6 bases). The CDR3 contains 17 residues. Trimming shortened V by 2 bases and J by 3 bases, and 20 bases separated the two germline ends. The V gene's germline CDR1 is MNHEY and CDR2 SMNVEV (reference sequence).

The genes are TRBV3-1 (or the pseudogene TRBV3-2) and TRBJ2-5; a possible D gene is TRBD2 (6 bases). V was pared by 0 bases and J by 0 bases, with 14 bases between. Germline CDR1 and CDR2: LGHDT and YNNKEL (reference sequence). This CDR3 comprises 17 residues. CDR3 sequence reads: CASSQDQVAAYQETQYF. The CDR3 bases are TGTGCCAGCAGCCAAGATCAGGTAGCGGCGTACCAAGAGACCCAGTACTTC.

A single count supports this clone. CDR3 region: CASSLQGVDTEAFF. The CDR3 nucleotides read TGCGCCAGCAGCCTACAGGGAGTCGACACTGAAGCTTTCTTT. The genes are TRBV5-1 and TRBJ1-1, with D perhaps matching TRBD1 (6 bases). The V end lost 4 bases, the J end lost 3 bases, and 13 bases lay between the germline ends. CDR3 length: 14 amino acids. CDR1 is SGHRS and CDR2 is YFSETQ in the germline V gene.

The J gene is TRBJ2-5, the V gene TRBV30; 8 bases line up with TRBD1. V was pared by 4 bases and J by 7 bases, with 11 bases of the junction left unmatched. The CDR3 is 14 residues long. Germline V gene lookup returns CDR1 GTSNPN and CDR2 SVGIG (reference sequence). This CDR3 reads CAWNPGQAWGTQYF. The CDR3 nucleotides read TGTGCCTGGAACCCGGGACAGGCTTGGGGGACCCAGTACTTC.